This TCR beta chain was sequenced during a study of blood T cell repertoires in COVID-19 (dated by TCRdb to 2019 to 2021). Concerning the study at large: Samples covering the acute and convalescent phases of COVID-19 were provided by collaborators in the United States, Italy and Spain. The prospective study material was composed of cDNA or gDNA derived from T cells, B-cell-depleted T cells, or PBMCs. The dataset comprised deeply sampled blood TCRbeta repertoires from subjects exposed to, actively infected with, or recovered from COVID-19. The repertoires were released in a freely available public database intended as a resource for research on the immune response to SARS-CoV-2. The samples were drawn from the first 160 participants of the ongoing ImmuneRACE study and from 1,254 subjects provided by 6 global collaborators. A de-identified subject ID, COVID-19 status, age in years and sex were almost always included in the sample metadata. Where HLA class I and class II types were available, the types were taken from metadata supplied by the sample provider, not from assay-based typing. Paper-wide results and their limitations: Clinical and demographic metadata were provided uncurated, with the amount varying by source and participant.

The V and J ends are trimmed by 4 bases and 0 bases, leaving 2 bases between them. Measured from the cysteine to the phenylalanine, the CDR3 is 12 residues long. Only the CDR3 portion is preserved as DNA: 36 bases, with reading frame beginning at the first base. TCRbeta CDR3 regions were amplified from genomic DNA using the immunoSEQ Assay, a bias-controlled multiplex PCR. On the study's bioinformatics: Within the assay, amplification of reference gene primers was used to estimate how many nucleated cells each sample contained. To quantify the absolute abundance of each unique TCRbeta CDR3 rearrangement, sequence reads were collapsed and filtered. For each sample, productive Simpson clonality was calculated as the square root of Simpson's diversity index across productive rearrangements. This is the immuneACCESS table as TCRdb keeps it, with only in-frame sequences that have V and J called. A part of the clones is gone; compared with another copy, unresolved V genes explain less than half, and the rest is unexplained. V and J calls and clone size are given by that table; D and trimming were obtained from the DNA. The sample yields roughly 200,000 clones; 88% were counted once. The ten largest clonotypes hold under 6.5% of the sample.

Each collaborating institution followed its own protocols to collect whole blood in K2EDTA tubes. For TCRbeta analysis, collaborator samples were shipped as frozen whole blood, as isolated PBMCs, or as DNA extracted from either sample type. This clone was seen only a few times. Its antigen remains unidentified. Nothing much larger sits one base from this clone, and base qualities are not available. Other DNA variants within this sample encode the same CDR3. Sample: peripheral blood. This sequence originates from a man aged 40-50 years with active or convalescent COVID-19. The V gene is TRBV12-3 or TRBV12-4 and the J gene is TRBJ2-3, with the D gene call left open. Here is the DNA: TGTGCCAGCAGTTCTAGCACAGATACGCAGTATTTT. Translated, it gives CASSSSTDTQYF.